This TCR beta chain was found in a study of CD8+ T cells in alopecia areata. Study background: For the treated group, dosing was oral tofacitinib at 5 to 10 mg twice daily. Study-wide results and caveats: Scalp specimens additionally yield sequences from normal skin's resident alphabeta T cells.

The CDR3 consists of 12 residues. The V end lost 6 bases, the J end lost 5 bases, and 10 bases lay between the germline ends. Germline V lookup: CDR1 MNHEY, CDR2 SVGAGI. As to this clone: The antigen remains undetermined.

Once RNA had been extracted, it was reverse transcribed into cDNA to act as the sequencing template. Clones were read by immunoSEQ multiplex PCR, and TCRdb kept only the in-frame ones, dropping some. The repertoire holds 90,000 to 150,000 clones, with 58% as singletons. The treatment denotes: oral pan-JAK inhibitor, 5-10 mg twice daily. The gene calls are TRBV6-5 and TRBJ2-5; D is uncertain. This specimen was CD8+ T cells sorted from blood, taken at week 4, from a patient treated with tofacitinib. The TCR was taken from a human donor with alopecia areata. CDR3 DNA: TGTGCCAGCAGACCGGGTGGGGAGACCCAGTACTTC. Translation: CASRPGGETQYF.